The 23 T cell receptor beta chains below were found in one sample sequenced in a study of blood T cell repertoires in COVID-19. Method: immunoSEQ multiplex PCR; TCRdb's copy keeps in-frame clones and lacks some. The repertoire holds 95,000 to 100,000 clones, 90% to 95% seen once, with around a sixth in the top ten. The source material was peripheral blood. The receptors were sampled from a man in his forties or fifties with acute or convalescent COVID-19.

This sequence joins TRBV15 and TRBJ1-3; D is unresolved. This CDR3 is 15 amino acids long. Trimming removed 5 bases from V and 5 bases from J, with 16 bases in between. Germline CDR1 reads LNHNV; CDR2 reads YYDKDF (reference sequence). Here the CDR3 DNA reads TGTGCCACCAGCCACCTCGAGGGAGGTCGAAACACCATATATTTT. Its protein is CATSHLEGGRNTIYF. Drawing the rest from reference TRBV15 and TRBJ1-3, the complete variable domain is DAMVIQNPRYQVTQFGKPVTLSCSQTLNHNVMYWYQQKSSQAPKLLFHYYDKDFNNEADTPDNFQSRRPNTSFCFLDIRSPGLGDTAMYLCATSHLEGGRNTIYFGEGSWLTVV.

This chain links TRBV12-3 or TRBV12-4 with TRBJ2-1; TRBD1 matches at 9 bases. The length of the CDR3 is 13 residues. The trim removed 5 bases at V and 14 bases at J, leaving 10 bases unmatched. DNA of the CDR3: TGTGCCAGCAGTCACGGGACAGGGAGTGTGGAGTTCTTC. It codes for CASSHGTGSVEFF.

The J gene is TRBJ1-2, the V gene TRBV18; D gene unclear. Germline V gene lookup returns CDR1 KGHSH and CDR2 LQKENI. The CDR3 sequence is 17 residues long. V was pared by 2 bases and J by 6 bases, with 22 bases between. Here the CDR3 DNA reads TGTGCCAGCTCACCAGCATCAGGATCGACCTCGCGCCATGGCTACACCTTC. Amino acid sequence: CASSPASGSTSRHGYTF. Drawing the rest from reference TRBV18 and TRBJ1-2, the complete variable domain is NAGVMQNPRHLVRRRGQEARLRCSPMKGHSHVYWYRQLPEEGLKFMVYLQKENIIDESGMPKERFSAEFPKEGPSILRIQQVVRGDSAAYFCASSPASGSTSRHGYTFGSGTRLTVV.

The CDR3 nucleotides read TGTGCCAGCAGCGTAGGTCGACAGAACACTGAAGCTTTCTTT. It is translated as CASSVGRQNTEAFF. The chain links TRBV9 to TRBJ1-1; D not resolved. In germline, CDR1 is SGDLS, CDR2 YYNGEE. V was shortened by 0 bases and J by 1 base, with 7 bases between the two germline ends. CDR3 length equals 14 residues.

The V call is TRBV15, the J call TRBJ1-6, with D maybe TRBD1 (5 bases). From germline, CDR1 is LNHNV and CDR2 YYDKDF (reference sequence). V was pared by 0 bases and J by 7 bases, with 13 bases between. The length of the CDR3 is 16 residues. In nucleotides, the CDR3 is TGTGCCACCAGCAGAGAAGGGACGGGGAGGAATTCACCCCTCCACTTT. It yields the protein CATSREGTGRNSPLHF. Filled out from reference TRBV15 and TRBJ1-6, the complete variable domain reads DAMVIQNPRYQVTQFGKPVTLSCSQTLNHNVMYWYQQKSSQAPKLLFHYYDKDFNNEADTPDNFQSRRPNTSFCFLDIRSPGLGDTAMYLCATSREGTGRNSPLHFGNGTRLTVT.

The CDR3 spells CASSQGMEYQETQYF. CDR3 DNA sequence: TGCGCCAGCAGCCAAGGGATGGAGTACCAAGAGACCCAGTACTTC. V gene TRBV4-1 combines with J gene TRBJ2-5, with D unresolved. The V gene lost 1 base and the J gene lost 0 bases, with 9 bases spanning the gap. The CDR3 covers 15 residues. Germline-derived CDR1 and CDR2 are MGHRA and YSYEKL.

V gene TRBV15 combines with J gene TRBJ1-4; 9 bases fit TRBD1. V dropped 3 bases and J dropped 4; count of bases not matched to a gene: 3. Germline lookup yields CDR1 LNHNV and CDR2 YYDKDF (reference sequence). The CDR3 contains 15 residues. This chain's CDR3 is CATSRDRGINEKLFF. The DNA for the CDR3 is TGTGCCACCAGCAGGGACAGGGGTATTAATGAAAAACTGTTTTTT.

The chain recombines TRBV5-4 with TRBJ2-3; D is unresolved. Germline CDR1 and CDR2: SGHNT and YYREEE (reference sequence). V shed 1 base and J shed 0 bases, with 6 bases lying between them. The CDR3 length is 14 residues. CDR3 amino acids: CASSLTQSTDTQYF. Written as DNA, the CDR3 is TGTGCCAGCAGCTTGACACAGAGCACAGATACGCAGTATTTT.

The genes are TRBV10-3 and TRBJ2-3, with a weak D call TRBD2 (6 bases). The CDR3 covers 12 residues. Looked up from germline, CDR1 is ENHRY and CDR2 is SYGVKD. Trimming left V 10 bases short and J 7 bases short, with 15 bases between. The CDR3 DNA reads TGTGCCAACGGAGAGGGGAGGAATACGCAGTATTTT. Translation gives CANGEGRNTQYF.

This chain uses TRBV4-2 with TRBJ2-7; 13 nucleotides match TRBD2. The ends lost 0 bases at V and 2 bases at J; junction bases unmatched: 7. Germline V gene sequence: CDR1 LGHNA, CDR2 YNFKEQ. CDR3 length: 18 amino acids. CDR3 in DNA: TGTGCCAGCAGCCAAGAGGGACTAGCGGGGCTTGTAGCCTACGAGCAGTACTTC. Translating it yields CASSQEGLAGLVAYEQYF.

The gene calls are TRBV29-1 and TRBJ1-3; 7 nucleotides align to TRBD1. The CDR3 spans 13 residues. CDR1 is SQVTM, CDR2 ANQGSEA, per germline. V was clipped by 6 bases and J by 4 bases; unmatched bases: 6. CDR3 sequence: CSVQGTAGNTIYF. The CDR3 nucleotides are TGCAGCGTACAAGGGACAGCGGGAAACACCATATATTTT.

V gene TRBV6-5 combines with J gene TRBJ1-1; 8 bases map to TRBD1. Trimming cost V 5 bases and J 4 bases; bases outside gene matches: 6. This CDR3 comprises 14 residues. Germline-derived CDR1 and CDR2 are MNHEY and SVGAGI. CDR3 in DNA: TGTGCCAGCAGTAACAGGGGGGTGGGCACTGAAGCTTTCTTT. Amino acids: CASSNRGVGTEAFF.

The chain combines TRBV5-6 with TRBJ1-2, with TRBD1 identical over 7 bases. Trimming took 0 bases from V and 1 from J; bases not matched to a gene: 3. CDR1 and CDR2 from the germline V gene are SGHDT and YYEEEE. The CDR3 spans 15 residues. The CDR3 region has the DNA TGTGCCAGCAGCTTGGGAGACAGGGATAACTATGGCTACACCTTC. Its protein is CASSLGDRDNYGYTF.

The CDR3 sequence is CASSHVDRARGAFF. CDR3 DNA sequence: TGTGCCAGCAGCCACGTTGACAGGGCCCGCGGGGCTTTCTTT. The J gene is TRBJ1-1, the V gene TRBV3-1 (or the pseudogene TRBV3-2), with 7 nucleotides matching TRBD1. There are 14 residues in the CDR3. V shed 3 bases, J shed 11 bases, and the junction held 12 bases outside the gene matches. The germline V gene has CDR1 LGHDT and CDR2 YNNKEL (reference sequence).

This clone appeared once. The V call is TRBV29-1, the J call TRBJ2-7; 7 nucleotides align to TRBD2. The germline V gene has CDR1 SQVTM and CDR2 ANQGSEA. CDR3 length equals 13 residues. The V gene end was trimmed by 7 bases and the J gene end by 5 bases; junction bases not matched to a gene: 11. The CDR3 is CSARGGGIDEQYF. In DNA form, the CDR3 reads TGCAGCGCCCGAGGCGGGGGAATCGACGAGCAGTACTTC.

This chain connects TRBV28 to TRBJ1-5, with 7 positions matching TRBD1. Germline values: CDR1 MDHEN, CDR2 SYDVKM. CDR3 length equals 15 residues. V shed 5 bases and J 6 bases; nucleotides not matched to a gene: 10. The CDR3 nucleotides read TGTGCCAGCAGTCTTAGACAGGGCCGGGGTCAGCCCCAGCATTTT. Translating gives CASSLRQGRGQPQHF. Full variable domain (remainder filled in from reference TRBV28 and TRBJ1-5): DVKVTQSSRYLVKRTGEKVFLECVQDMDHENMFWYRQDPGLGLRLIYFSYDVKMKEKGDIPEGYSVSREKKERFSLILESASTNQTSMYLCASSLRQGRGQPQHFGDGTRLSIL.

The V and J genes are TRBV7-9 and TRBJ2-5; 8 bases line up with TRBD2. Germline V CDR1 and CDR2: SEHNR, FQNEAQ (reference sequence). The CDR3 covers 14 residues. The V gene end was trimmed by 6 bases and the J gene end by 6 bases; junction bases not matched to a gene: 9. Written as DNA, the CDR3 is TGTGCCAGCAGAACTAGCGGTGGGGAGAAGACCCAGTACTTC. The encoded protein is CASRTSGGEKTQYF.

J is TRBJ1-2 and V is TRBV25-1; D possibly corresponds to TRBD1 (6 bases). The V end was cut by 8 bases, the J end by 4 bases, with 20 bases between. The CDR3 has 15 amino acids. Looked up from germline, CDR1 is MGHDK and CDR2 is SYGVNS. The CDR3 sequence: CASSKGGASVYGYTF. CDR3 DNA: TGTGCCAGCTCGAAAGGGGGGGCGTCCGTCTATGGCTACACCTTC.

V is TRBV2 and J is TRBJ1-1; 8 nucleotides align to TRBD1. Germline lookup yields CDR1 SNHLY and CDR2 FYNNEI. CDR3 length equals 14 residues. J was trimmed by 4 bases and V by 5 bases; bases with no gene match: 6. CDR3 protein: CASSLTGVGTEAFF. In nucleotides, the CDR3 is TGTGCCAGCAGTCTGACAGGGGTCGGCACTGAAGCTTTCTTT.

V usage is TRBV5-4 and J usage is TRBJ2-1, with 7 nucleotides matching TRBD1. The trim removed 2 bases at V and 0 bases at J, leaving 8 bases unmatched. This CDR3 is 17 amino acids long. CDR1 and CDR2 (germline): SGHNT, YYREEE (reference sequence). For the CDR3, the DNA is TGTGCCAGCAGCTTAGTGACAGGGATCGGCTCCTACAATGAGCAGTTCTTC. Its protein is CASSLVTGIGSYNEQFF. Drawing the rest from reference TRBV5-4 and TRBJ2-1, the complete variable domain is ETGVTQSPTHLIKTRGQQVTLRCSSQSGHNTVSWYQQALGQGPQFIFQYYREEENGRGNFPPRFSGLQFPNYSSELNVNALELDDSALYLCASSLVTGIGSYNEQFFGPGTRLTVL.

The CDR3 sequence: CASSSRQGTFSPLHF. The DNA of the CDR3 is TGTGCCAGCAGCTCTCGACAGGGGACCTTTTCACCCCTCCACTTT. The chain joins TRBV9 to TRBJ1-6; 8 bases are a match to TRBD1. The CDR3 is 15 residues long. Trimming took 4 bases from V and 9 from J; bases not matched to a gene: 9. Germline loops: CDR1 SGDLS, CDR2 YYNGEE.

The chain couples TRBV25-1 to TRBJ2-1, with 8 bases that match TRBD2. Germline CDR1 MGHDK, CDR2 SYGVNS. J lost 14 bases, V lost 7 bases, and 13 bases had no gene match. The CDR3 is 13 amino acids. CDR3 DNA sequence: TGTGCCAGCACTACGTCAGCGGGGGCGCCCGAGTTCTTC. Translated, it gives CASTTSAGAPEFF.

CDR3 sequence reads: CASSEGDRVNTGELFF. DNA of the CDR3: TGTGCCAGCAGTGAAGGGGACAGGGTGAACACCGGGGAGCTGTTTTTT. The chain employs TRBV2 and TRBJ2-2; 9 bases are a match to TRBD1. Germline V gene sequence: CDR1 SNHLY, CDR2 FYNNEI. V trimming: 1 base; J trimming: 1 base; junction bases outside the gene matches: 1. The CDR3 runs 16 residues.